Shown below are 2 T cell receptor beta chains from a single sample sequenced in a study of T cell repertoires in cytomegalovirus infection. Their specific antigens are unknown. One entry per CDR3 protein results from TCRdb running MiXCR on the reads. The data contain about 830,000 distinct CDR3 sequences, roughly 33% of them singletons. The sample in question was cultured CD8+ T cells from PBMCs, obtained from culture after CMV antigen stimulation. The receptors derive from a human donor in good health (CMV status not recorded). Some clones in this sample may be carry-over from other donors' samples.

The J gene is TRBJ2-1, the V gene TRBV7-9, with 7 bases lining up with TRBD2. CDR1 is SEHNR, CDR2 FQNEAQ, per germline (reference sequence). The CDR3 runs to 15 residues. V shed 5 bases, J shed 3 bases, and the junction held 7 bases outside the gene matches. In nucleotides, the CDR3 is TGTGCCAGCAGCCGCGGGGGAGAAGTCTACAATGAGCAGTTCTTC. Amino acids: CASSRGGEVYNEQFF.

The chain joins TRBV3-1 to TRBJ2-3; tentatively, D is TRBD1 (6 bases). The V end was cut by 4 bases, the J end by 6 bases, with 17 bases between. The CDR3 loop spans 15 amino acids. Germline V gene sequence: CDR1 LGHDT, CDR2 YNNKEL (reference sequence). The DNA for the CDR3 is TGTGCCAGCAGCCCTAGGACAGTCCTACTCGATACGCAGTATTTT. It yields the protein CASSPRTVLLDTQYF.